This is a list of T cell receptor beta chains from one sample in a study of vaccination effects on CD4 cells after COVID-19. Profiling relied on immunoSEQ multiplex PCR, and the TCRdb table lists in-frame clones only, not all of them. The sample carries about 66,000 clones, less than 85% recorded once. Antigens for these TCRs are unknown. Sequenced material: CD4+ T cells from PBMCs cultured without peptide, taken after COVID-19 vaccination. Source of these receptors: a human donor who received a COVID-19 vaccine. CDR3s include the opening cysteine and the closing phenylalanine or tryptophan. The D gene is left open where the match is weak. Part of the rows lack a size; the others show once, few, many or a class for expanded clones.

D: NA; V: TRBV11-3; size: NA; J: TRBJ2-2; CDR3: CASSPEGGGELFF; DNA: TGTGCCAGCAGCCCGGAGGGCGGCGGGGAGCTGTTTTTT
D: NA; V: TRBV18; size: NA; J: TRBJ2-6; CDR3: CASSPGTPRAGANVLTF; DNA: TGTGCCAGCTCACCAGGGACACCGAGGGCTGGGGCCAACGTCCTGACTTTC
D: NA; V: TRBV7-3; size: NA; J: TRBJ2-1; CDR3: CASSLLRGVNSEQFF; DNA: TGTGCCAGCAGCCTCCTGAGGGGGGTGAACAGTGAGCAGTTCTTC
D: TRBD1; V: TRBV28; size: NA; J: TRBJ1-6; CDR3: CASSLWTGVDSPLHF; DNA: TGTGCCAGCAGTTTATGGACAGGGGTTGATTCACCCCTCCACTTT
D: TRBD1; V: TRBV20-1; size: NA; J: TRBJ1-3; CDR3: CSASGTGGLKGNTIYF; DNA: TGCAGTGCTAGTGGGACAGGGGGCTTGAAAGGAAACACCATATATTTT
D: TRBD1; V: TRBV30; size: NA; J: TRBJ1-3; CDR3: CAWSYRDRGRNTIYF; DNA: TGTGCCTGGAGCTACCGGGACAGGGGCAGAAACACCATATATTTT
D: TRBD2; V: TRBV25-1; size: NA; J: TRBJ2-1; CDR3: CASSESSGGRYNEQFF; DNA: TGTGCCAGCAGTGAATCTAGCGGGGGCCGGTACAATGAGCAGTTCTTC
D: TRBD1; V: TRBV6-5; size: NA; J: TRBJ1-5; CDR3: CASSYDRDGNQPQHF; DNA: TGTGCCAGCAGTTACGACAGGGATGGCAATCAGCCCCAGCATTTT
D: NA; V: TRBV7-8; size: few; J: TRBJ1-1; CDR3: CASSFVELSTEAFF; DNA: TGTGCCAGCAGCTTTGTGGAATTAAGCACTGAAGCTTTCTTT
D: TRBD1; V: TRBV6-1; size: NA; J: TRBJ1-4; CDR3: CASSDRDSEEKLFF; DNA: TGTGCCAGCAGTGACCGGGACAGTGAAGAAAAACTGTTTTTT
D: NA; V: TRBV6-6; size: NA; J: TRBJ1-2; CDR3: CASSGQYGYTF; DNA: TGTGCCAGCAGTGGACAGTATGGCTACACCTTC
D: TRBD1; V: TRBV2; size: NA; J: TRBJ2-3; CDR3: CASTSQGTRTDTQYF; DNA: TGTGCCAGCACTTCACAGGGGACCCGCACAGATACGCAGTATTTT
D: TRBD2; V: TRBV13; size: NA; J: TRBJ2-1; CDR3: CASSWDYLGKYNEQFF; DNA: TGTGCCAGCAGCTGGGACTACCTAGGAAAATACAATGAGCAGTTCTTC
D: NA; V: TRBV6-5; size: NA; J: TRBJ1-3; CDR3: CASSLTGSLENTIYF; DNA: TGTGCCAGCAGTTTGACGGGGTCCTTGGAGAACACCATATATTTT
D: NA; V: TRBV29-1; size: NA; J: TRBJ1-1; CDR3: CSVESAALVAFF; DNA: TGCAGCGTTGAATCGGCCGCACTGGTGGCTTTCTTT
D: NA; V: TRBV7-3; size: NA; J: TRBJ2-2; CDR3: CASSLRNTGELFF; DNA: TGTGCCAGCAGCTTAAGGAACACCGGGGAGCTGTTTTTT
D: NA; V: TRBV9; size: NA; J: TRBJ2-3; CDR3: CASSDWTDLQYF; DNA: TGTGCCAGCAGCGACTGGACAGACCTGCAGTATTTT